This T cell receptor beta chain is drawn from a study of CD8 T cells in ankylosing spondylitis. This clonotype was detected ten times or more. Antigen specificity is unknown. Study observations and caveats: Matched synovial fluid from ankylosing spondylitis patients was reported to be enriched for disease-linked clones. Among TCR beta sequences, a motif of under ten highly homologous variants appeared characteristic of ankylosing spondylitis blood. Within peripheral blood, clones linked to disease were CD8+ and relatively rare.

Trimming removed 5 bases from V and 2 bases from J; junction bases left unmatched: 3. The CDR3 sequence is 13 residues long. Germline CDR1 SEHNR, CDR2 FQNEAQ (reference sequence). Quantitative 5'-RACE with molecular barcodes was used to make the TCR beta libraries. Using its own MiXCR run on the 5' RACE reads, TCRdb lists one record per CDR3 protein. This table has 15,000 to 20,000 distinct CDR3 sequences, roughly 8.2% appearing once. This clonotype was sampled from a male donor with ankylosing spondylitis or in good health (not recorded which). The rearrangement uses TRBV7-9 and TRBJ2-7, with 7 bases fitting TRBD1. Sequencing was done on a sample of blood. The CDR3 DNA follows: TGTGCCAGCAGCAAGGGACAGACCTACGAGCAGTACGTC. This gives the protein CASSKGQTYEQYV.